These T cell receptor beta chains were read from a single sample in a study of response to subunit inactivated influenza vaccine. Using its own MiXCR run on the RT-PCR reads, TCRdb lists one record per CDR3 protein. Among about 570,000 distinct CDR3 sequences listed, around 10% were seen once. In addition, the sample was reused for a study of T cells expressing NK-cell markers.

The sequenced sample was PBMCs from blood, obtained on the day of vaccination. These receptors all come from a man aged 45 to 65 who received an inactivated influenza vaccine. The CDR3 runs from the conserved cysteine through the conserved F or W. The order of the fields is V gene, J gene, D gene, clone size, CDR3 DNA, CDR3 protein. A D gene is named only where the DNA matches it firmly. The size of a clone is reported for some rows only, either as once, few or many, or as a class for expanded clones.

TRBV20-1	TRBJ2-3	TRBD2	-	TGCAGTGCTCAGACTAGCGGCCGCACAGATACGCAGTATTTT	CSAQTSGRTDTQYF
TRBV20-1	TRBJ1-6	TRBD1	-	TGCAGTGCAAGACAGGGGGCGAGGTCACCCCTCCACTTT	CSARQGARSPLHF
TRBV7-9	TRBJ2-5	-	many	TGTGCCAGCAGCCGGACGGAAGAGACCCAGTACTTC	CASSRTEETQYF
TRBV12-3/TRBV12-4	TRBJ1-1	-	-	TGTGCCAGCAGTCCGCCGGGAGAGAACACTGAAGCTTTCTTT	CASSPPGENTEAFF
TRBV29-1	TRBJ2-5	TRBD1	few	TGCAGCGGTCGGGGACAGGTCGAAAAGACCCAGTACTTC	CSGRGQVEKTQYF
TRBV2	TRBJ2-7	-	-	TGTGCCAGCATCACAGGGAGCTCCTACGAGCAGTACTTC	CASITGSSYEQYF
TRBV21-1	TRBJ2-5	-	-	TGTGCCAGCAGCAAATCCTATGGGTCGGAGGGCGGAAAGCAAGAGACCCAGTACTTC	CASSKSYGSEGGKQETQYF
TRBV2	TRBJ2-1	-	few	TGTGCCAGCAGTGTTGGAGGTTTCCATGAGCAGTTCTTC	CASSVGGFHEQFF
TRBV15	TRBJ2-2	TRBD2	many	TGTGCCACCAGCAGAGGCGGGGGGGCCTTGAGGACCGGGGAGCTGTTTTTT	CATSRGGGALRTGELFF
TRBV5-1	TRBJ2-7	TRBD2	-	TGCGCCAGCACTAGCGGGGGGACCTCCTACGAGCAGTACTTC	CASTSGGTSYEQYF
TRBV4-2	TRBJ2-5	-	-	TGTGCCAGCAGCCAGATCGACCGATACCCCCAAGAGACCCAGTACTTC	CASSQIDRYPQETQYF
TRBV6-1	TRBJ1-1	-	few	TGTGCCAGCAGTGAGTTCGGTCAGACTGAAGCTTTCTTT	CASSEFGQTEAFF
TRBV15	TRBJ2-1	TRBD2	-	TGTGCCACCAGCAGCTCTAGCGGGAGGGCGGGCAATGAGCAGTTCTTC	CATSSSSGRAGNEQFF
TRBV5-1	TRBJ2-2	TRBD2	few	TGCGCCAGCAGCTTTCATAGCGGGTCGAACACCGGGGAGCTGTTTTTT	CASSFHSGSNTGELFF
TRBV20-1	TRBJ1-3	-	-	TGCAGTGCTAGAGATCCAGGGAGCTCTGGAAACACCATATATTTT	CSARDPGSSGNTIYF
TRBV6-6	TRBJ2-2	TRBD1	-	TGTGCCAGCACGGGACAGGGTTCAGGGGAGCTGTTTTTT	CASTGQGSGELFF
TRBV13	TRBJ2-1	-	-	TGTGCCAGTAGGCCCCGACTGGCGTCCTACAATGAGCAGTTCTTC	CASRPRLASYNEQFF
TRBV21-1	TRBJ1-5	-	few	TGTGCCAGCAGCAGAGAACAGGGTCGGGAGCAGCCCCAGCATTTT	CASSREQGREQPQHF
TRBV24-1	TRBJ2-5	-	few	TGTGCCACCAGTGAATCTGACAGGCTCCAAGAGACCCAGTACTTC	CATSESDRLQETQYF
TRBV6-1	TRBJ2-7	-	-	TGTGCCAGCAGCTCAGAACTTTACACCTACGAGCAGTACTTC	CASSSELYTYEQYF
TRBV5-4	TRBJ1-2	TRBD1	-	TGTGCCAGCAGCATAACAGGGGGCGCTGATGGCTACACCTTC	CASSITGGADGYTF
TRBV4-3	TRBJ1-6	-	-	TGCGCCAGCAGCCGCGGAACAGGGTTTGGTAATTCACCCCTCCACTTT	CASSRGTGFGNSPLHF
TRBV12-3/TRBV12-4	TRBJ2-7	-	few	TGTGCCAGCAGTTCCTCCCCCAGGGTTGATGAGCAGTACTTC	CASSSSPRVDEQYF
TRBV7-2	TRBJ2-3	TRBD2	-	TGTGCCAGCAGCCCTGGGGGACTACCGGTTCGTTTGAATACGCAGTATTTT	CASSPGGLPVRLNTQYF
TRBV29-1	TRBJ2-3	TRBD2	-	TGCAGCGTTTCGGGACTATTCGACCCAGATACGCAGTATTTT	CSVSGLFDPDTQYF
TRBV11-2	TRBJ2-1	TRBD2	-	TGTGCCAGCAGCTTCGGGACTAGCGGGCTATCCTCGCACAAGAATGAGCAGTTCTTC	CASSFGTSGLSSHKNEQFF
TRBV7-2	TRBJ2-5	-	few	TGTGCCAGCAGCTTAGTGGCGGGCGTTCAACAGACCCAGTACTTC	CASSLVAGVQQTQYF
TRBV12-3/TRBV12-4	TRBJ2-7	-	many	TGTGCCAGCAGTTTAATGGGTTTCTCCTACGAGCAGTACTTC	CASSLMGFSYEQYF
TRBV5-1	TRBJ2-5	-	-	TGCGCCAGCAACCCCGGGGTGGCAGAGACCCAGTACTTC	CASNPGVAETQYF
TRBV12-3/TRBV12-4	TRBJ1-5	TRBD1	-	TGTGCCAGCAGGGCCCCGGGACAGGGATATCAGCCCCAGCATTTT	CASRAPGQGYQPQHF
TRBV7-8	TRBJ2-1	TRBD2	few	TGTGCCAGCAGCTCCGGACTAGGTAGTGTTAATGAGCAGTTCTTC	CASSSGLGSVNEQFF
TRBV7-2	TRBJ2-5	TRBD2	few	TGTGCCAGCAGCTCCAACGGGGGGGAAGAGACCCAGTACTTC	CASSSNGGEETQYF
TRBV12-3/TRBV12-4	TRBJ1-2	-	few	TGTGCCAGCAGATCGACAGAAATTTATGGCTACACCTTC	CASRSTEIYGYTF
TRBV7-9	TRBJ2-1	TRBD1	few	TGTGCCAGCAGCCCGACAGGGCTGAGCGAGTTCTTC	CASSPTGLSEFF
TRBV4-2	TRBJ2-3	-	-	TGTGCCAGCAGCCAAGATTACAGATTAGATACGCAGTATTTT	CASSQDYRLDTQYF
TRBV7-8	TRBJ2-3	TRBD2	few	TGTGCCAGCAGCCCCCGACTAGCGGGGGCCCTTAGCACAGATACGCAGTATTTT	CASSPRLAGALSTDTQYF
TRBV12-3/TRBV12-4	TRBJ2-4	-	few	TGTGCCAGCAGCTCCCCAACAGGGACCAAAAACATTCAGTACTTC	CASSSPTGTKNIQYF